The T cell receptor (beta chain) under discussion was sequenced for a study of cytomegalovirus exposure and HLA in healthy donors (dated by TCRdb to 2017 to 2019). Regarding the study in general: An earlier analysis of several hundred of the donors reported 250 to 300 Gb of sequence data and approximately 110 million unique TCR beta sequences from around 200 million T cells. About 280 gigabases of sequencing data and approximately 91 million unique TCR sequences made up an early release that covered 500 to 700 HLA-typed donors. The genetic ancestry cluster associated with self-reported Caucasian donors included roughly 84% of the roughly 400 genotyped donors. The study aimed to test whether signatures of past pathogen exposure could be identified by cataloging public T cell receptors. Using immunosequencing, the study profiled T cell repertoires from some 670 subjects and related those repertoires to cytomegalovirus serostatus. A separate validation cohort of roughly 130 different subjects was used in addition to the approximately 700-subject first cohort. To predict cytomegalovirus infection status, the study combined high-throughput TCR immunosequencing, statistical association of individual TCRs with disease status, and machine learning. A later analysis re-analyzed previously published TCR beta repertoires from about 600 donors and added high-resolution HLA genotyping to study TCR occurrence patterns. Rather than using new phenotypic data, the later analysis identified candidate immune exposures from TCR beta sequences and from how often those sequences occurred across donors. In an earlier analysis of a few hundred of the donors, high-throughput TCR beta sequencing was used to judge whether each TCR beta V gene segment behaved as functional or pseudogenic. Donor age, sex, ethnicity and CMV serostatus were compiled alongside the repertoire data. In a later genetic analysis, genome-wide SNP genotypes for about 55% of the 666 donors were used, and that subset was treated as a discovery cohort. All discovery cohort repertoires had been generated on a single sequencing platform. HLA typing covered class I and class II loci at four-digit resolution. Typing coverage differed by locus: A, B, C, DRB1 and DQB1 were typed in roughly 629-640 donors, DQA1 in about 500, DPA1 in 600 to 610, and DPB1 in 472. Roughly 5 DR-DQ haplotypes were handled as single units for association and clustering because linkage in the cohort was strong. Among 398 genotyped donors of the cohort, an average of approximately 240,000 unique TCR beta nucleotide sequences were sequenced per donor, roughly 20% of them non-productive. Summary of the overall study and its limitations: The study listed 150 to 200 TCR beta chains as associated with cytomegalovirus. In a later analysis, 16,951 TCR beta sequences were associated with specific HLA alleles at a false discovery rate of 0.05. When HLA alleles, especially DR and DQ, strongly co-occurred, attributing TCR associations to individual alleles was difficult. In a later analysis, HLA-associated TCR beta chains were found to be more clonally expanded and to have lower generation probabilities than equally common non-associated chains. CMV serostatus was the only immune exposure information available for the cohort. A group of highly shared sequence variants was considered likely to be a technical artifact of the sequencing pipeline. A further reported finding was that TCR beta sequences accurately predicted the HLA-A and HLA-B alleles for most subjects in the first cohort. Roughly uniform sequencing depth across donors was assumed in presence/absence analyses, although this assumption may not hold. Compared with the roughly 710-donor mean, donors in an Asian-associated ancestry cluster had fewer N-insertions in productive TCRs, according to a later genetic analysis. Most TCR sequences were observed very rarely across donors, whereas some public TCRs were present in many individuals. In a later analysis, several top co-occurrence clusters were reported to appear linked to parvovirus B19, influenza, CMV and Epstein-Barr virus. According to a later analysis, TCR association rates differed among HLA loci, with DRB1 alleles showing the most associated TCRs and HLA-C alleles showing the fewest. Because HLA typing was unavailable for some donors at each locus, only the typed subset was used in association tests. Some IMGT-functional V segments, including TRBV6-2 and TRBV6-3, could not be distinguished by the 87-base-pair reads and were therefore excluded. Correlated functional status among segregating V segments might reflect linkage disequilibrium, but an unknown experimental factor could not be ruled out. In a later genetic analysis, a missense DCLRE1C variant was associated with V-gene and J-gene trimming of TCR beta chains, and the association was replicated in an independent cohort. The authors suggested that the approach could potentially be generalized to other disease states and immunological phenotypes. Broadly in line with IMGT annotations, most TCR beta V segments showed up in productive rearrangements about 87% or about 30% of the time in an earlier analysis of 450 to 750 of the donors. Only TCR beta chains were sequenced in this cohort, and the absence of alpha or paired-chain data limited detectable features. In a later analysis, most CMV-associated TCR beta chains were found to appear HLA-restricted, with HLA associations seemingly driven largely by CMV exposure. A few of the identified cytomegalovirus-associated TCR beta chains were confirmed in vitro to be specific for cytomegalovirus antigens. Seventeen rarely observed V segments, including chromosome 9 orphons, were excluded from the earlier analysis of about 610 of the donors because counts were too low. Cytomegalovirus status was reported to be diagnosed by the classifier with high specificity and sensitivity in both the original and validation cohorts.

Points on this clone: Its specific antigen is unknown. Per-base qualities were not stored, and no clone one base away is much larger.

The CDR3 covers 15 residues, taking in both the cysteine and the phenylalanine. Only CDR3 DNA remains: 45 bases, in frame from the first base. Based on the germline V gene, the CDR1 and CDR2 sequences are ENHRY and SYGVKD. Trimming removed 4 bases from V and 2 bases from J; the gene matches leave 2 bases unexplained. The cohort consisted of 650 to 700 healthy bone marrow donors. All cohort members were sampled while nominally healthy, although unrecorded immune exposures were likely present. The donor tested CMV seronegative, placing the donor among the roughly 350 seronegative members of the cohort. Every donor gave a peripheral blood sample, and the peripheral blood mononuclear cells from that sample were used for TCR beta sequencing. The Qiagen DNeasy Blood Extraction Kit was used to extract genomic DNA from the blood cell samples. The library was produced with the immunoSEQ multiplex PCR assay. A mixture of 60 forward primers for TCR Vbeta segments and 13 reverse primers for TCR Jbeta segments was used in the multiplex PCR. The CDR3 region of rearranged TCR beta genes was amplified from genomic DNA with a multiplex PCR assay. The Illumina HiSeq System was used to sequence the amplified TCR beta libraries as 87-base-pair reads. Per the authors' processing: A later analysis counted tens of millions of unique TCR beta chains across the 650 to 700 repertoires, and 10 million to 12 million of these chains were shared by at least two donors. A nearest-neighbor algorithm error-corrected the raw reads and collapsed the reads into unique sequences, merging closely related sequences to remove PCR and sequencing errors. To assign V, D and J gene segments, CDR3 sequences were aligned to IMGT reference sequences. For a sequence to be retained, a match of at least six nucleotides was required to both a V gene segment and a J gene segment. Rearrangements were called productive when the CDR3 lacked stop codons and stayed in frame with V and J; all others were non-productive. CDR3 was defined according to IMGT convention as the region running from the second conserved V-encoded cysteine to the conserved J-encoded phenylalanine. Sequences without an unambiguous match to a single V gene segment were excluded from the earlier analysis of over 500 of the donors. An earlier analysis of several hundred of the donors classified V segments as functional when productive rearrangements were above 56.7% and as segregating when the standard deviation between donors was above 5%. To diagnose cytomegalovirus status from the catalog of TCR beta chain sequences, a statistical classification framework was built. A later analysis assigned V and J genes by comparing TCR nucleotide sequences with IMGT/GENE-DB human TR gene sequences. In a later analysis, CDR3 sequences and most-parsimonious VDJ recombination scenarios were assigned using the TCRdist pipeline. In a later analysis, each TCR beta chain was defined by its CDR3 amino acid sequence together with its V-gene family, and reads without a unique V-gene family were excluded. In a later analysis, 500 to 700 highly shared, low-generation-probability nucleotide sequences were removed to address suspected cross-contamination and a sequencing artifact. For each public chain, a later analysis derived a clonal expansion index from normalized ranks of inferred template counts within each repertoire. Generation probabilities in a later analysis came from a VDJ recombination model fitted to out-of-frame rearrangements, and those results were checked against IGoR. In a later analysis, TCR-TCR, TCR-HLA and TCR-CMV co-occurrence was scored with hypergeometric tests, and a repertoire-size bias correction was applied to TCR pairs. False discovery rates were estimated in a later analysis by permuting HLA or CMV assignments 20 times. In a later analysis, co-occurring TCRs were grouped using DBSCAN, and TCRdist sequence similarity was added for clustering within HLA-allele-positive subsets. Repertoires with fewer than 30,000 or more than 120,000 public chains, plus five repertoires with anomalous nucleotide sharing, were excluded from co-occurrence clustering. TCRdb provides this immuneACCESS table in a form limited to in-frame rearrangements. Some clones are lacking; in checked studies, under half of them reflect an unresolved V gene, and why the rest are absent is not known. V, J and clone size derive from that table, while D and trimming were established from the DNA sequence. This sample lists 200,000 to 300,000 clones; 85% were detected once. The leading ten clones occupy 0.2% to 0.25% of the sample.

The receptor was derived from a girl aged 2 to 10 in good health and CMV-seronegative. Recombination connected TRBV10-3 to TRBJ2-1; 10 middle bases align to TRBD2. Sequencing used PBMCs. CDR3 sequence: CAISGTSGTYNEQFF. The nucleotide sequence reads as follows: TGTGCCATCAGTGGGACTAGCGGAACCTACAATGAGCAGTTCTTC.